Listed below are T cell receptor beta chains from one sample, sequenced in a study of OX40 agonist ivuxolimab in advanced cancers. TCRdb's copy holds only in-frame clones and misses some; the assay was immunoSEQ multiplex PCR. Here the sample spans under 15,000 clones, around four fifths being singletons. This specimen was CD4+ or CD8+ T cells sorted from blood, taken in a trial of the OX40 agonist ivuxolimab. The source is an adult with an advanced solid tumor such as melanoma, head and neck, liver or kidney cancer. Each CDR3 is given with its conserved first and last residue. A D gene is named only where the DNA matches it firmly. Some rows mark clone size as missing; the rest say once, few, many or name a class of expanded clone.

cdr3_length,v_call,clone_size,d_call,j_call,cdr3_nt,cdr3_aa
16,TRBV13,NA,NA,TRBJ1-6,TGTGCCAGCAGCTTATTGAGGGGTACCTATAATTCACCCCTCCACTTT,CASSLLRGTYNSPLHF
16,TRBV7-9,NA,TRBD2,TRBJ2-5,TGTGCCAGCTCTATCCTGGGGACTAGCGGGAAAGAGACCCAGTACTTC,CASSILGTSGKETQYF
14,TRBV28,NA,NA,TRBJ1-3,TGTGCCAGCAGTTTAGGGGGAGTTTCAAACACCATATATTTT,CASSLGGVSNTIYF
16,TRBV7-9,NA,TRBD2,TRBJ2-1,TGTGCCAGCAGCTTAGTTGGTCTAGCGGTAGACAATGAGCAGTTCTTC,CASSLVGLAVDNEQFF
13,TRBV19,NA,NA,TRBJ1-1,TGTGCCAGTACTCTGGGTGGGAACACTGAAGCTTTCTTT,CASTLGGNTEAFF
15,TRBV9,NA,NA,TRBJ1-1,TGTGCCAGCAGCGTCGAGGGGGGCCCGAACACTGAAGCTTTCTTT,CASSVEGGPNTEAFF
13,TRBV13,few,NA,TRBJ1-1,TGTGCCAGCAGCTTAGGTCAGCGAGATGAAGCTTTCTTT,CASSLGQRDEAFF
17,TRBV10-3,NA,NA,TRBJ2-1,TGTGCCATCAGTGAGTCCTGGGCGGGGAGCTCCTACAATGAGCAGTTCTTC,CAISESWAGSSYNEQFF
14,TRBV27,NA,NA,TRBJ2-3,TGTGCCAGCAATTTCCGGGGGGCCACAGATACGCAGTATTTT,CASNFRGATDTQYF
16,TRBV28,NA,TRBD2,TRBJ2-7,TGTGCCAGCAGTTTATTGGCGGGAGTGGCCGACTACGAGCAGTACTTC,CASSLLAGVADYEQYF
15,TRBV27,NA,TRBD1,TRBJ1-6,TGTGCCAGCAGTCCGTCGACAGGGGGCTATTCACCCCTCCACTTT,CASSPSTGGYSPLHF
19,TRBV7-9,NA,TRBD2,TRBJ2-1,TGTGCCAGCAGCTTAGCGAGGACTAGCGCTCAAATACGGGGGAATGAGCAGTTCTTC,CASSLARTSAQIRGNEQFF
13,TRBV7-6,NA,NA,TRBJ2-3,TGTGCCAGCAGCTTAGGTGGGGCAGATACGCAGTATTTT,CASSLGGADTQYF
15,TRBV28,NA,NA,TRBJ2-2,TGTGCCAGCAGTTTATTCGGTGGGAACACCGGGGAGCTGTTTTTT,CASSLFGGNTGELFF
14,TRBV28,once,NA,TRBJ2-7,TGTGCCAGCATTGAAAGAGGAGACTACTACGAGCAGTACTTC,CASIERGDYYEQYF
13,TRBV5-1,NA,NA,TRBJ2-2,TGCGCCAGCAGCTTCAAGGGGGCCGGGGAGCTGTTTTTT,CASSFKGAGELFF
13,TRBV5-1,NA,NA,TRBJ1-1,TGCGCCAGCAGCTTGGGCAGCGGCACTGAAGCTTTCTTT,CASSLGSGTEAFF
16,TRBV2,NA,NA,TRBJ1-5,TGTGCCAGCTGGCCAGGGACATCCTATAGCAATCAGCCCCAGCATTTT,CASWPGTSYSNQPQHF
13,TRBV29-1,NA,TRBD2,TRBJ2-1,TGCACCTACCGGGACTATAACAGCAATGAGCAGTTCTTC,CTYRDYNSNEQFF
17,TRBV7-2,NA,NA,TRBJ2-1,TGTGCCAGCAGCTTGGTGGCCTCCTCTTATCCCCACAATGAGCAGTTCTTC,CASSLVASSYPHNEQFF
13,TRBV9,NA,NA,TRBJ2-2,TGTGCCAGCGGGGGCCAGTTAACCGGGGAGCTGTTTTTT,CASGGQLTGELFF
14,TRBV9,NA,NA,TRBJ1-5,TGTGCCAGCAGCGTAGGGGGACCAAATCAGCCCCAGCATTTT,CASSVGGPNQPQHF
18,TRBV15,NA,TRBD1,TRBJ1-4,TGTGCCACCAGCAGCCGAGAAATAACAGGGGCAGGGGGCGAAAAACTGTTTTTT,CATSSREITGAGGEKLFF
15,TRBV15,NA,NA,TRBJ1-2,TGTGCCACCAGCCACGGGCTCTCATCGAGCTATGGCTACACCTTC,CATSHGLSSSYGYTF
15,TRBV6-5,NA,NA,TRBJ2-7,TGTGCCAGCAGTTACTCGTGGATGACGACCTACGAGCAGTACTTC,CASSYSWMTTYEQYF
14,TRBV7-2,medium-sized,NA,TRBJ1-1,TGTGCCAGCAGCTTGGACATGGTGGTCACTGAAGCTTTCTTT,CASSLDMVVTEAFF
17,TRBV9,NA,NA,TRBJ2-3,TGTGCCAGCAGCGTAGAAGGGTTCGAGGATAGCACAGATACGCAGTATTTT,CASSVEGFEDSTDTQYF
11,TRBV19,NA,NA,TRBJ1-1,TGTGCCAGTAGTAATGGGGCTGAAGCTTTCTTT,CASSNGAEAFF
15,TRBV6-5,NA,TRBD1,TRBJ2-7,TGTGCCAGCAGTTACCTTGGGACAGAACCCTACGAGCAGTACTTC,CASSYLGTEPYEQYF
13,TRBV7-8,NA,NA,TRBJ2-3,TGTGCCAGCTGGGACCGTAGCACAGATACGCAGTATTTT,CASWDRSTDTQYF
15,TRBV19,NA,TRBD1,TRBJ2-1,TGTGCCAGTAGTATAGAAAGGGGGCTCTACAATGAGCAGTTCTTC,CASSIERGLYNEQFF
15,TRBV19,NA,TRBD1,TRBJ2-7,TGTGCCAGTAGTACGACAGGGTTAGGTTCCTACGAGCAGTACTTC,CASSTTGLGSYEQYF
16,TRBV5-8,NA,NA,TRBJ2-1,TGTGCCAGCAGCTTGGAGTACAGCTACTCCTACAATGAGCAGTTCTTC,CASSLEYSYSYNEQFF
12,TRBV5-4,medium-sized,TRBD2,TRBJ2-1,TGTGCCAGCAGAACTGCGGGAGATGAGCAGTTCTTC,CASRTAGDEQFF
15,TRBV27,NA,NA,TRBJ1-5,TGTGCCAGCAGTTTAAATGGACGGGGGGAGCAGCCCCAGCATTTT,CASSLNGRGEQPQHF
15,TRBV27,NA,TRBD1,TRBJ2-2,TGTGCCAGCAGTTTAGGGACAGGGTGGTCCGGGGAGCTGTTTTTT,CASSLGTGWSGELFF
15,TRBV5-6,NA,TRBD1,TRBJ1-1,TGTGCCAGCAGCGGGGGACAGCCGGGGGACACTGAAGCTTTCTTT,CASSGGQPGDTEAFF
13,TRBV29-1,few,TRBD1,TRBJ1-2,TGCAGCGTGATAACAGGGGATTACTATGGCTACACCTTC,CSVITGDYYGYTF
13,TRBV6-5,NA,NA,TRBJ1-2,TGTGCCAGCAGTTACTTCAACAGGTGGGGCTACACCTTC,CASSYFNRWGYTF
11,TRBV19,NA,NA,TRBJ1-1,TGTGCCAGTAGTATTCGTAGCGAGGCTTTCTTT,CASSIRSEAFF
15,TRBV19,NA,TRBD2,TRBJ2-7,TGTGCCAGTAGTTCTCTAGCGGGAGTAGCCTACGAGCAGTACTTC,CASSSLAGVAYEQYF
13,TRBV18,NA,NA,TRBJ2-1,TGTGCCAGCTCACCTATCGACTACAATGAGCAGTTCTTC,CASSPIDYNEQFF
16,TRBV4-3,NA,NA,TRBJ2-7,TGCGCCAGCAGCCCAGGGCCAGGAGGCTCAGAGGTCGAGCAGTACTTC,CASSPGPGGSEVEQYF
15,TRBV4-3,NA,TRBD1,TRBJ2-7,TGCGCCAGCAGTGAACTCCGGGACAGCTCCTACGAGCAGTACTTC,CASSELRDSSYEQYF
16,TRBV7-9,NA,TRBD2,TRBJ2-3,TGTGCCAGCAGCTTAGCGGTGGCGGGAGCCGGAGATACGCAGTATTTT,CASSLAVAGAGDTQYF
14,TRBV4-3,NA,NA,TRBJ2-1,TGCGCCAGCAGCCAAGATCGAGGATACAATGAGCAGTTCTTC,CASSQDRGYNEQFF
17,TRBV4-3,NA,NA,TRBJ1-5,TGCGCCAGCAGCCAAGATTGGACAGAATATAGCAATCAGCCCCAGCATTTT,CASSQDWTEYSNQPQHF
15,TRBV5-6,NA,NA,TRBJ2-7,TGTGCCAGCAGACAAATCGGGACAAACTCCTACGAGCAGTACTTC,CASRQIGTNSYEQYF
14,TRBV28,NA,NA,TRBJ1-1,TGTGCCAGCAGTTCCACAGCCTGGAACACTGAAGCTTTCTTT,CASSSTAWNTEAFF
15,TRBV19,NA,NA,TRBJ2-7,TGTGCCAGTACCCCCCGTACGGCTGGGTTCGACGAGCAGTACTTC,CASTPRTAGFDEQYF
13,TRBV5-1,NA,NA,TRBJ1-1,TGCGCCAGCAGCGAGGGGACTGCTTTAGAAGCTTTCTTT,CASSEGTALEAFF
15,TRBV7-9,NA,TRBD2,TRBJ2-7,TGTGCCAGCGGCGCCGAAGGGACTAGCATAAGCGAGCAGTACTTC,CASGAEGTSISEQYF
15,TRBV19,NA,TRBD1,TRBJ2-2,TGTGCCAGTAGTATTTGGACAGGGAACACCGGGGAGCTGTTTTTT,CASSIWTGNTGELFF
15,TRBV19,NA,NA,TRBJ2-5,TGTGCCAGTAGTATGGGATGGGGTTACCAAGAGACCCAGTACTTC,CASSMGWGYQETQYF